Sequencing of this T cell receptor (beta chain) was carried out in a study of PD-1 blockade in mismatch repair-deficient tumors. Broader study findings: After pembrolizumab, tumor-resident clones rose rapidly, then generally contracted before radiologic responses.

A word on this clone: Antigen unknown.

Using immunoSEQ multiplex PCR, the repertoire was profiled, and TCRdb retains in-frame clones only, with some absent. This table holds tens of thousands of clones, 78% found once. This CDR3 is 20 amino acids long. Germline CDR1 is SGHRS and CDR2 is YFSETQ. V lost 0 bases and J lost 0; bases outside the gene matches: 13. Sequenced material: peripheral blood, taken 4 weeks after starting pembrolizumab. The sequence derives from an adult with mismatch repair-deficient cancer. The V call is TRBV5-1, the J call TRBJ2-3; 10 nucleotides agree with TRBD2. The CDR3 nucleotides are TGCGCCAGCAGCTTGGACCCATCTTTATTAGCGGGAGGTAGCACAGATACGCAGTATTTT. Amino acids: CASSLDPSLLAGGSTDTQYF.